Sequencing of this TCR beta chain was carried out in a study of cytomegalovirus exposure and HLA in healthy donors. Overall study context: A subsequent analysis reported that the 95 to 150 validation repertoires were produced on the same platform that had also been used for the roughly 700 first-cohort repertoires. Whole-study results and caveats: The authors enumerated 150 to 200 TCR beta chains as linked to cytomegalovirus. The classifier reportedly diagnosed cytomegalovirus status with high specificity and sensitivity. Rarity held for most TCR sequences, but there were some public TCRs that occurred in many donors.

The V and J ends lost 5 bases and 3 bases, in that order; junction bases with no gene match: 18. Germline V gives CDR1 MNHEY, CDR2 SMNVEV (reference sequence). There are 18 residues in the CDR3. A word on this clone: As yet, its antigen is unknown.

The data were produced by immunoSEQ multiplex PCR, yet TCRdb's version contains in-frame clones alone and is incomplete. The sample shows approximately 160,000 clones, 85% to 90% of them seen only once. Sequenced: PBMCs. The genes are TRBV27 and TRBJ1-2, with 7 bases aligning to TRBD1. The receptor's source is a woman under 30 in good health and CMV-seropositive. CDR3: CASSPRAGGTSRYYGYTF. The CDR3 bases are TGTGCCAGCAGTCCCCGGGCAGGGGGGACTTCGAGATACTATGGCTACACCTTC.